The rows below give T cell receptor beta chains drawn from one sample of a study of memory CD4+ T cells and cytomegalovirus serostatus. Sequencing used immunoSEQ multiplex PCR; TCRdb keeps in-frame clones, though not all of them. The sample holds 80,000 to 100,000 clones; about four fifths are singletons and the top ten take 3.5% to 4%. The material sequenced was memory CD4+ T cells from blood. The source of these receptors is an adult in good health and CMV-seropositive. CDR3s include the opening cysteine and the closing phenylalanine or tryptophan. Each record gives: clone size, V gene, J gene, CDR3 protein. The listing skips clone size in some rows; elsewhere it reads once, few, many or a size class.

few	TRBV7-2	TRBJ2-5	CASSLPGAQETQYF
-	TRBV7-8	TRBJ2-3	CASSPREPTRTDTQYF
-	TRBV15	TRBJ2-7	CATSGTSVYEQYF
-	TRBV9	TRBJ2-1	CASSPQSSGTGLYNEQFF
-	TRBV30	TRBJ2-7	CAWSAPGTVSYEQYF
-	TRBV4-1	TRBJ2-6	CASSPQPGGANVLTF
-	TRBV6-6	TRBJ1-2	CASSLGGYGYTF
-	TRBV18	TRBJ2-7	CASSSTLGASYEQYF
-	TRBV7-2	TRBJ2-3	CASSLMGQGSDTQYF
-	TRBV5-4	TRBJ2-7	CASSRDRWSYEQYF
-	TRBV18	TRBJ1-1	CASSPAMNTEAFF
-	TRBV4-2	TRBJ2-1	CASRRQAGGDLPSYNEQFF
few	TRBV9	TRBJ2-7	CASSPGTASYEQYF
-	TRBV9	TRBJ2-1	CASSVTSGSPTPFF
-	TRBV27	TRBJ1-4	CASSLLGPGEKLFF
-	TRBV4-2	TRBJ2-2	CASSPELAGATGELFF
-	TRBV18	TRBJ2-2	CASSRRLAKAGELFF
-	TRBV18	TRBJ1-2	CASSQGQGTPNYGYTF
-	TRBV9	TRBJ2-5	CASRTPQGGQETQYF
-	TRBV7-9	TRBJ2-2	CASSLDGELFF
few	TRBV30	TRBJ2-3	CAWSVREGDTQYF
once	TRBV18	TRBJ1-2	CASSPGYRGSYGYTF
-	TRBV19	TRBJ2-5	CASSTGGETQYF
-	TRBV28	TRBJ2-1	CASSETSKDYNEQFF
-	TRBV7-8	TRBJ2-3	CASSWDHQRDTQYF
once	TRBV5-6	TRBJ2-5	CASNVGKAGPAQETQYF
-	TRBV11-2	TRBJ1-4	CASSLVGRGEKLFF
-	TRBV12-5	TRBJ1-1	CASGLVLSGNTEAFF
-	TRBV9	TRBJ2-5	CASSVGGQGAETQYF
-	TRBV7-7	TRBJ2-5	CASSLGTSGQETQYF
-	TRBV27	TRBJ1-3	CASSLRGRNSGNTIYF
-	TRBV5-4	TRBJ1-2	CASSSQGQGYGYTF
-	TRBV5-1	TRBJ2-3	CASSFRGSQGDTQYF
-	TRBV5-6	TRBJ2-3	CASSEQGAGFTDTQYF
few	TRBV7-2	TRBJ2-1	CASSSLAGDPEQFF
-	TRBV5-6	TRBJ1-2	CASSGGQGGYGYTF
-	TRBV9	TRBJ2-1	CASSVEIGGTYNEQFF
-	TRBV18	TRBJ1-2	CASSPGQGLYGYTF
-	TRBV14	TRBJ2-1	CASSQANLYEQFF
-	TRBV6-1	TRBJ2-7	CASTQTGKTVVEQYF
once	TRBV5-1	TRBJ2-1	CASSLGASGGGSYNEQFF